Presented here are 6 T cell receptor beta chains from one specimen sequenced in a study of blood T cell repertoires in COVID-19. Libraries were prepared by immunoSEQ multiplex PCR; TCRdb keeps only in-frame clonotypes and omits some of them. The data show roughly 100,000 clones, with over 70% seen just once and approximately 12% held by the top ten. The sequenced sample consisted of peripheral blood. The source is a human donor in a cohort sampled during active or convalescent COVID-19.

This CDR3 is CASALEVWNTEAFF. DNA of the CDR3: TGTGCTAGTGCCCTCGAGGTTTGGAACACTGAAGCTTTCTTT. J is TRBJ1-1 and V is TRBV12-5; no clear D gene. Germline V gives CDR1 LGHNT, CDR2 FRNRAP. Trimming shortened V by 7 bases and J by 1 base, and 13 bases separated the two germline ends. The CDR3 sequence is 14 residues long.

The DNA for the CDR3 is TGTGCCACCAGCAGAGATCTCAAGGACAGCACAAATCAGCCCCAGCATTTT. Its protein is CATSRDLKDSTNQPQHF. V usage is TRBV15 and J usage is TRBJ1-5; D may be TRBD1 (6 bases). Germline CDR1 is LNHNV and CDR2 is YYDKDF (reference sequence). V was pared by 0 bases and J by 4 bases, with 16 bases between. The CDR3 has 17 residues. The full variable domain, in which reference TRBV15 and TRBJ1-5 provide the parts outside the CDR3, is DAMVIQNPRYQVTQFGKPVTLSCSQTLNHNVMYWYQQKSSQAPKLLFHYYDKDFNNEADTPDNFQSRRPNTSFCFLDIRSPGLGDTAMYLCATSRDLKDSTNQPQHFGDGTRLSIL.

The CDR3: CASMKLAGEETQYF. The CDR3, as DNA: TGCGCCAGCATGAAACTAGCGGGAGAAGAGACCCAGTACTTC. This chain connects TRBV5-1 to TRBJ2-5; the match to TRBD2 covers 11 bases. The germline CDR1 and CDR2 sequences are SGHRS and YFSETQ. The CDR3 extends over 14 amino acids. V trimming: 6 bases; J trimming: 3 bases; junction bases outside the gene matches: 4.

About this clone itself: The junction does not match germline at one end; this may be a read error. The rearrangement joins TRBV9 to TRBJ1-2; D perhaps matches TRBD1 (5 bases). CDR1 is SGDLS and CDR2 is YYNGEE in the germline V gene. The CDR3 spans 13 residues. As DNA, the CDR3 is TGTGCCAGCAGCACCGCTCCCGGGGGTGGCTGCACCTTC. Translated, it gives CASSTAPGGGCTF.

The sample holds one count of this clone. The chain is built from TRBV2 and TRBJ2-2; maybe TRBD1 (5 bases). V lost 3 bases and J 0 bases, leaving 8 bases between the germline ends. The CDR3 has 15 amino acids. Germline CDR1 SNHLY, CDR2 FYNNEI. The CDR3 is CASSDRTTNTGELFF. For the CDR3, the DNA is TGTGCCAGCAGTGATAGGACAACGAACACCGGGGAGCTGTTTTTT.

The J gene is TRBJ1-2, the V gene TRBV9; 10 bases line up with TRBD1. The CDR3 loop spans 15 amino acids. V lost 4 bases and J lost 4; bases outside the gene matches: 7. CDR1 is SGDLS, CDR2 YYNGEE, per germline. The CDR3 here is CASSLAGTGVYGYTF. Written as DNA, the CDR3 is TGTGCCAGCAGCTTGGCCGGGACAGGGGTCTATGGCTACACCTTC.